This TCR beta chain is from a study of shared clonotypes between healthy human individuals. At the level of the study: Donor ages ranged 18 to 49 years: a couple of women, a few men.

Regarding the study as a whole: In several donors, roughly 5.2% of naive CD4 clonotypes appeared in common. Generation probabilities of non-shared clonotypes were lower (relative to those shared by all four donors).

The germline V gene has CDR1 SGDLS and CDR2 YYNGEE. Between the trimmed V and J ends, which lost 3 bases and 0 bases, there was a span of 13 bases. The CDR3 runs 16 residues. In the sorted-subset replicate PCRs, 200 ng DNA, roughly 30,000 T cell genomes, was used. This table comes from immunoSEQ multiplex PCR, and its TCRdb copy is limited to in-frame clones, with some not included. This table has millions of clones, about 95% appearing once. Regarding this clone: Antigen: not known.

The TCR comes from a young man in good health. The chain recombines TRBV9 with TRBJ1-3, with a possible D match to TRBD1 (5 bases). Specimen: naive CD4+ T cells sorted from blood. This sample's subset: CD45RA+ positively selected. The DNA for the CDR3 is TGTGCCAGCAGCGCAGAAGGGGTTTCCTCTGGAAACACCATATATTTT. Residues: CASSAEGVSSGNTIYF.